The 3 T cell receptor beta chains reported below all come from one sample, sequenced in a study of blood T cell repertoires in COVID-19. TCRdb keeps only in-frame clones here, not all; method: immunoSEQ multiplex PCR. The data hold under 150,000 clones, with around 80% observed a single time. Material: peripheral blood. These receptors all stem from a human donor in a cohort sampled during active COVID-19.

This clone was seen at least ten times. V is TRBV19 and J is TRBJ2-1; tentatively, D is TRBD2 (5 bases). CDR1 is LNHDA and CDR2 is SQIVND in the germline V gene (reference sequence). The CDR3 runs 13 residues. V was pared by 10 bases and J by 3 bases, with 13 bases between. The CDR3 region is CATVTGIYNEQFF. CDR3 nucleotide sequence: TGTGCCACGGTCACGGGGATCTACAATGAGCAGTTCTTC.

V usage is TRBV11-1 and J usage is TRBJ2-7; 7 bases match TRBD1. This CDR3 is built from 14 residues. Per germline, CDR1 SGHAT and CDR2 FQDESV (reference sequence). After removal of 4 bases from V and 3 bases from J, the junction contained 6 bases not matched to a gene. CDR3 bases: TGTGCCAGCAGCTCCCGACAGGGTTTCTACGAGCAGTACTTC. Translating gives CASSSRQGFYEQYF.

The V and J genes are TRBV6-2 or TRBV6-3 and TRBJ1-2, with D hard to call. Trimming removed 6 bases from V and 0 bases from J, with 14 bases in between. This CDR3 contains 15 residues. Per the germline V gene, CDR1 is MNHEY and CDR2 is SVGEGT. As DNA, the CDR3 is TGTGCCAGCAGCCCCGCGACACGAGCTAACTATGGCTACACCTTC. It encodes CASSPATRANYGYTF.